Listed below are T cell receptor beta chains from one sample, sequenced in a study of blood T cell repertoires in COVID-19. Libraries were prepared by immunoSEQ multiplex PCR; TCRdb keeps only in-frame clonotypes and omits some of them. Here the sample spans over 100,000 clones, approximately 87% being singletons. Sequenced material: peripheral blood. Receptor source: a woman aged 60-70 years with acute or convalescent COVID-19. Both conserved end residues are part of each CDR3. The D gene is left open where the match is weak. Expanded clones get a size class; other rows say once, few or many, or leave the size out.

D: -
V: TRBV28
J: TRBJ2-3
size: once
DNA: TGTGCCAGCAGTTTTGCGGAGGAGATGACAGATACGCAGTATTTT
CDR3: CASSFAEEMTDTQYF

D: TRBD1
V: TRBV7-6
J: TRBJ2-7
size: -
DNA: TGTGCCAGCAGCTCCCTACAGGGGACCAAAACCTACGAGCAGTACTTC
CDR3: CASSSLQGTKTYEQYF

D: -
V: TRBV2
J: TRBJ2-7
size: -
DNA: TGTGCCAGCAAGGCAGACATTACCTACGAGCAGTACTTC
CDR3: CASKADITYEQYF

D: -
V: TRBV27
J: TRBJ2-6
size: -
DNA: TGTGCCAGCAGTCCCTACGGAGGCTCTGGGGCCAACGTCCTGACTTTC
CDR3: CASSPYGGSGANVLTF

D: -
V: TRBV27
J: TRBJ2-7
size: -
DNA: TGTGCCAGCAGTATGACTATAACCTACGAGCAGTACTTC
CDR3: CASSMTITYEQYF

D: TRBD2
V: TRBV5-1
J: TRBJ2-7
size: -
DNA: TGCGCCAGCAGCTTGGGGGTCAGACTAGCGGGAGAAGGCGAGCAGTACTTC
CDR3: CASSLGVRLAGEGEQYF

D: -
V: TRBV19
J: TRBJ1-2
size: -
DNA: TGTGCCAGTAGTATATTGGCCGGCGGGTCCGCTAGCTACACCTTC
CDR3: CASSILAGGSASYTF

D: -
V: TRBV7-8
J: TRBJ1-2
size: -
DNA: TGTGCCAGCAGTAACGGACAGAACTATGGCTACACCTTC
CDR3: CASSNGQNYGYTF

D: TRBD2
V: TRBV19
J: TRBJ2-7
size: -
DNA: TGTGCCAGTAGCGGAGCGGGGGGTTATTCCGAGCAGTACTTC
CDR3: CASSGAGGYSEQYF

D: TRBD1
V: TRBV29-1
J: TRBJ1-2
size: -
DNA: TGCAGCGTTGAAACAGGGGGCGATGGCTACACCTTC
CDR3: CSVETGGDGYTF

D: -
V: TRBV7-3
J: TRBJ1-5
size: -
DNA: TGTGCCAGCAGCTTTTCAATTTATCAGCCCCAGCATTTT
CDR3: CASSFSIYQPQHF

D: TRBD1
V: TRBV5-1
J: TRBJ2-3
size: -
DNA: TGCGCCAGCAGCTTGGGGGACAGGGTCCCAGATACGCAGTATTTT
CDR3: CASSLGDRVPDTQYF

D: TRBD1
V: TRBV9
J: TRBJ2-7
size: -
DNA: TGTGCCAGCAGCCCGGGACAGGTAGAGCAGTACTTC
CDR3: CASSPGQVEQYF

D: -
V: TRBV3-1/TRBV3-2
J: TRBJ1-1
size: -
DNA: TGTGCCAGCAGCCAAGACAGGGTTCGTCCACACGCTTTCTTT
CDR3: CASSQDRVRPHAFF

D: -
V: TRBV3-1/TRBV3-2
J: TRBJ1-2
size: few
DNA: TGTGCCAGCAGCCAACAGCCGGTACAGGGCTACACCTTC
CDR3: CASSQQPVQGYTF

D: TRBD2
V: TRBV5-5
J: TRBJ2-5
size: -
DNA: TGTGCCAGCAGACGGACTAGCGGGGTACAAGAGACCCAGTACTTC
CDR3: CASRRTSGVQETQYF

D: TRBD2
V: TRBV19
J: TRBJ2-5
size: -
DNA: TGTGCCACCAGGGGGCTAGCGGGAGGAGAGACCCAGTACTTC
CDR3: CATRGLAGGETQYF

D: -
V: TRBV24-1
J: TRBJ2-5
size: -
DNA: TGTGCCACCAGTGATTCCAGGGGCCCAGGGGAGACCCAGTACTTC
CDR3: CATSDSRGPGETQYF

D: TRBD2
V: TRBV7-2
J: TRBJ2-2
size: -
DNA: TGTGCCAGCAGCTTAGAACTAGCGGGGGGACCCACCGGGGAGCTGTTTTTT
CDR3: CASSLELAGGPTGELFF

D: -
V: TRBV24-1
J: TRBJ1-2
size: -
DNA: TGTGCCACCAGTGAAGGGATAGGACAATTGGGCAACTATGGCTACACCTTC
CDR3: CATSEGIGQLGNYGYTF

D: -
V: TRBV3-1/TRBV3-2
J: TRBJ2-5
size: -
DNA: TGTGCCAGCAGCCAACTGGAGACCCAGTACTTC
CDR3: CASSQLETQYF